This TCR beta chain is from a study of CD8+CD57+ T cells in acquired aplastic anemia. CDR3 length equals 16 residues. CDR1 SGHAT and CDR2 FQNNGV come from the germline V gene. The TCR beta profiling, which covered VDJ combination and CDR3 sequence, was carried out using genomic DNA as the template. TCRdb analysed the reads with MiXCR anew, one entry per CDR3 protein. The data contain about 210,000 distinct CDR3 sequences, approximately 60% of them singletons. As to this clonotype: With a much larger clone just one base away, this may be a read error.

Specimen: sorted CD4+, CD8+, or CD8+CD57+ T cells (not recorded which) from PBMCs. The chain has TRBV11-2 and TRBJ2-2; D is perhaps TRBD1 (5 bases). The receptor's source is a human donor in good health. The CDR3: CAGSDRQSANTGELFF. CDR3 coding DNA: TGTGCCGGCAGCGACAGACAAAGCGCGAACACCGGGGAGCTGTTTTTT.